One sample yielded the 24 T cell receptor beta chains listed below, sequenced in a study of blood T cell repertoires in COVID-19. Clones were sequenced by immunoSEQ multiplex PCR, and TCRdb holds only the in-frame ones, with some missing. The sample contains 150,000 to 200,000 clones, 75% to 85% of which appear only once. The sequencing input was peripheral blood. These receptors all come from a man aged 55 to 70 with acute or convalescent COVID-19.

The sample holds one count of this clone. The chain is built from TRBV7-9 and TRBJ2-1, with D possibly TRBD2 on 6 matching bases. Trimming cost V 4 bases and J 1 base, with 8 bases left between them. The CDR3 is 14 amino acids. The germline CDR1 and CDR2 sequences are SEHNR and FQNEAQ (reference sequence). The chain's CDR3 is CASSWEVSYNEQFF. Written as DNA, the CDR3 is TGTGCCAGCAGCTGGGAGGTTTCCTACAATGAGCAGTTCTTC.

The chain has TRBV5-1 and TRBJ1-1; D is possibly TRBD1 (5 bases). V lost 4 bases and J lost 2, with 12 bases in between. Germline assignment: CDR1 SGHRS and CDR2 YFSETQ. The CDR3 is 14 amino acids. This CDR3 reads CASSRTGVNTEAFF. The CDR3 DNA reads TGCGCCAGCAGCCGGACGGGGGTAAACACTGAAGCTTTCTTT. Variable domain in full (rest from reference TRBV5-1 and TRBJ1-1): KAGVTQTPRYLIKTRGQQVTLSCSPISGHRSVSWYQQTPGQGLQFLFEYFSETQRNKGNFPGRFSGRQFSNSRSEMNVSTLELGDSALYLCASSRTGVNTEAFFGQGTRLTVV.

The chain carries TRBV29-1 and TRBJ1-1; weak D call: TRBD1 (5 bases). Germline V lookup: CDR1 SQVTM, CDR2 ANQGSEA. Deletions cut 3 bases from V and 3 bases from J, with 5 bases between. The CDR3 extends over 11 amino acids. CDR3 in amino acids: CSVDRDTEAFF. The CDR3 DNA follows: TGCAGCGTTGACAGGGACACTGAAGCTTTCTTT.

This chain connects TRBV10-2 to TRBJ1-3; the D gene is possibly TRBD1 (6 bases). CDR1 and CDR2 (germline): WSHSY, SAAADI. The V and J ends lost 7 bases and 0 bases respectively, with 13 bases between them. The CDR3 is 15 residues long. As DNA, the CDR3 is TGCGCCAGCACCGCGATCAGGGGCTCTGGAAACACCATATATTTT. It encodes CASTAIRGSGNTIYF.

This sequence joins TRBV3-1 (or the pseudogene TRBV3-2) and TRBJ2-1; maybe TRBD1 (6 bases). The CDR3 contains 15 residues. From germline, CDR1 is LGHDT and CDR2 YNNKEL (reference sequence). Trimming left V 1 base short and J 6 bases short, with 13 bases between. The CDR3 loop reads CASSQVGALANEQFF. As DNA, the CDR3 is TGTGCCAGCAGCCAAGTGGGGGCTTTAGCCAATGAGCAGTTCTTC.

The chain links TRBV12-3 or TRBV12-4 to TRBJ2-3, with D tentatively TRBD1 (6 bases). V lost 9 bases, J lost 3 bases, and 13 bases lay in between. The CDR3 has 13 amino acids. CDR3 in amino acids: CASSNRGTDTQYF. In DNA, the CDR3 is TGTGCCAGTAGTAATAGGGGGACAGATACGCAGTATTTT.

Points on this clone: The same CDR3 arises from other DNA sequences in this sample as well. The J gene is TRBJ2-7, the V gene TRBV5-1, with D perhaps matching TRBD2 (5 bases). Germline-derived CDR1 and CDR2 are SGHRS and YFSETQ. This CDR3 comprises 14 residues. Trimming took off 0 bases at V and 4 bases at J, with 11 bases between the two ends. CDR3 region: CASSLGGSTYEQYF. DNA of the CDR3: TGCGCCAGCAGCTTGGGAGGGAGTACTTACGAGCAGTACTTC.

The genes are TRBV2 and TRBJ2-1, with 8 bases fitting TRBD2. Germline assignment: CDR1 SNHLY and CDR2 FYNNEI. V lost 5 bases to trimming and J lost 8 bases; unmatched junction nucleotides: 11. This CDR3 is built from 15 residues. CDR3 protein: CASSPLAGGGDEQFF. DNA of the CDR3: TGTGCCAGCAGTCCTCTCGCGGGGGGCGGTGATGAGCAGTTCTTC.

The chain recombines TRBV10-1 with TRBJ1-2, with D tentatively TRBD1 (5 bases). The CDR3 has 13 amino acids. Germline loops: CDR1 WNHNN, CDR2 SYGVQD (reference sequence). V lost 4 bases to trimming and J lost 2 bases, with 8 bases between them. CDR3 DNA sequence: TGCGCCAGCAGTGTTACAGGCAACTATGGCTACACCTTC. It specifies CASSVTGNYGYTF.

This chain links TRBV20-1 with TRBJ1-2, with D perhaps TRBD1 (5 bases). V dropped 4 bases and J dropped 5 bases, with 8 bases sitting between them. Germline V gene sequence: CDR1 DFQATT, CDR2 SNEGSKA (reference sequence). The CDR3 runs to 11 residues. The chain's CDR3 is CSATGGYGYTF. CDR3 bases: TGCAGTGCTACCGGGGGGTATGGCTACACCTTC.

The V gene is TRBV3-1 (or the pseudogene TRBV3-2), the J gene TRBJ2-2; TRBD2 is a possible D gene (7 bases). V dropped 4 bases and J dropped 1 base, with 10 bases sitting between them. Germline assignment: CDR1 LGHDT and CDR2 YNNKEL (reference sequence). The CDR3 totals 15 residues. CDR3 coding DNA: TGTGCCAGCAGCCCAAGGGGGGGGAACACCGGGGAGCTGTTTTTT. It is translated as CASSPRGGNTGELFF.

Only a few counts were recorded for this clone. This sequence joins TRBV10-1 and TRBJ2-7; a weak D match, TRBD1 (5 bases). The V gene's germline CDR1 is WNHNN and CDR2 SYGVQD (reference sequence). This CDR3 has 13 amino acids. V dropped 3 bases and J dropped 4 bases, with 10 bases sitting between them. Written as DNA, the CDR3 is TGCGCCAGCAGTGATGGTGCAGGGTACGAGCAGTACTTC. It specifies CASSDGAGYEQYF.

V is TRBV18 and J is TRBJ1-1; 9 nucleotides align to TRBD1. This CDR3 has 16 residues. After removal of 0 bases from V and 0 bases from J, the junction contained 2 bases not matched to a gene. Per the germline V gene, CDR1 is KGHSH and CDR2 is LQKENI. CDR3 amino acids: CASSPPGQGLNTEAFF. DNA of the CDR3: TGTGCCAGCTCACCACCGGGACAGGGTTTGAACACTGAAGCTTTCTTT.

The chain couples TRBV29-1 to TRBJ1-2, with D unclear. V was pared by 2 bases and J by 2 bases, with 9 bases between. Germline V gene sequence: CDR1 SQVTM, CDR2 ANQGSEA. The CDR3 sequence is 13 residues long. Here the CDR3 DNA reads TGCAGCGTTGAAATATACACCAACTATGGCTACACCTTC. It encodes CSVEIYTNYGYTF.

This chain uses TRBV5-4 with TRBJ2-3; 10 nucleotides line up with TRBD2. This CDR3 contains 15 residues. Germline V gene sequence: CDR1 SGHNT, CDR2 YYREEE (reference sequence). V lost 4 bases to trimming and J lost 0 bases; unmatched junction nucleotides: 2. CDR3 loop: CASSPTSGSTDTQYF. In nucleotides, the CDR3 is TGTGCCAGCAGCCCGACTAGCGGGAGCACAGATACGCAGTATTTT.

This clone was found once. The rearrangement joins TRBV19 to TRBJ1-2; D gene unclear. The CDR3 length is 11 residues. CDR1 is LNHDA and CDR2 is SQIVND in the germline V gene (reference sequence). V was cut by 2 bases and J by 9 bases, with 7 bases left in between. CDR3 nucleotide sequence: TGTGCCAGTAGTATAAGTGCGAGCTACACCTTC. As protein: CASSISASYTF.

The rearrangement uses TRBV7-3 and TRBJ2-5; D perhaps matches TRBD2 (5 bases). The CDR3 runs 15 residues. The V and J ends lost 1 base and 3 bases respectively, with 12 bases between them. The V gene's germline CDR1 is SGHTA and CDR2 FQGTGA. CDR3 region: CASSLRTGREETQYF. The CDR3 nucleotides are TGTGCCAGCAGCTTAAGAACGGGAAGGGAAGAGACCCAGTACTTC.

This sequence joins TRBV7-2 and TRBJ2-7, with D maybe TRBD2 (5 bases). In germline, CDR1 is SGHTA, CDR2 FQGNSA. The CDR3 consists of 16 residues. Trimming took 0 bases from V and 2 from J, leaving 14 bases between them. As DNA, the CDR3 is TGTGCCAGCAGCTTAGCCACTAGTCTCCTAGCCTACGAGCAGTACTTC. Encoded protein: CASSLATSLLAYEQYF.

The J gene is TRBJ2-1, the V gene TRBV14, with D possibly being TRBD1 (6 bases). V was trimmed by 4 bases and J by 9 bases, leaving 16 bases between them. The CDR3 extends over 14 amino acids. Germline-derived CDR1 and CDR2 are SGHDN and FVKESK. CDR3 coding DNA: TGTGCCAGCAGCCGAGATGGGACATTGGGTGAGCAGTTCTTC. Its translation: CASSRDGTLGEQFF.

Worth noting for this clone: Other DNA sequences in this sample translate to the same CDR3. This sequence joins TRBV18 and TRBJ1-2; tentatively, D is TRBD1 (5 bases). The CDR3 length is 14 residues. Deletions cut 3 bases from V and 1 base from J, with 9 bases between. Germline V gene data show CDR1 as KGHSH and CDR2 as LQKENI. The CDR3 coding sequence is TGTGCCAGCTCACCTCGGGGGGGTAACTATGGCTACACCTTC. The encoded protein is CASSPRGGNYGYTF.

The chain uses TRBV30 and TRBJ2-3; a possible D gene is TRBD2 (6 bases). With 3 bases removed from V and 0 bases from J, the gap between germline ends came to 10 bases. Germline V lookup: CDR1 GTSNPN, CDR2 SVGIG (reference sequence). This CDR3 spans 14 amino acids. The CDR3 DNA reads TGTGCCTGGAGAGGCGGGACTAGCACAGATACGCAGTATTTT. Amino acid sequence: CAWRGGTSTDTQYF.

V usage is TRBV29-1 and J usage is TRBJ1-1; TRBD1 agrees at 9 bases. CDR3 length: 13 residues. CDR1 is SQVTM, CDR2 ANQGSEA, per germline. V lost 7 bases and J lost 1; bases outside the gene matches: 4. CDR3 sequence (DNA): TGCAGCGCACTGGGACAGGGGAACACTGAAGCTTTCTTT. Protein product: CSALGQGNTEAFF.

This chain links TRBV7-6 with TRBJ1-1; 8 positions match TRBD1. V trimming: 5 bases; J trimming: 3 bases; junction bases outside the gene matches: 8. The CDR3 length is 15 residues. Germline V gives CDR1 SGHVS, CDR2 FNYEAQ. CDR3: CASSIRTGMDTEAFF. The CDR3 DNA follows: TGTGCCAGCAGCATACGGACAGGGATGGACACTGAAGCTTTCTTT.

This sequence joins TRBV10-3 and TRBJ1-1; 7 nucleotides match TRBD1. The CDR3 spans 17 residues. Germline V gene lookup returns CDR1 ENHRY and CDR2 SYGVKD. Trimming at V came to 2 bases and at J to 0 bases, leaving 9 bases not matched to a gene. CDR3 DNA: TGTGCCATCAGTGAGAATCAGGGCAGGGGGATGAACACTGAAGCTTTCTTT. It is translated as CAISENQGRGMNTEAFF.